The 28 T cell receptor beta chains in this list originate from one sample, sequenced in a study of blood T cell repertoires in COVID-19. The data were produced by immunoSEQ multiplex PCR, yet TCRdb's version contains in-frame clones alone and is incomplete. Found here are over 200,000 clones, over 65% of them singletons; the top ten hold 3% to 3.5%. What was sequenced was peripheral blood. The receptor source for this set is an elderly woman with acute or convalescent COVID-19.

The chain links TRBV5-1 to TRBJ2-3, with 11 positions matching TRBD2. CDR1 is SGHRS, CDR2 YFSETQ, per germline. Germline trimming cut 4 bases from V and 2 bases from J; bases unmatched to any gene: 6. The CDR3 loop spans 16 amino acids. CDR3 DNA sequence: TGCGCCAGCAGCCCGACTAGCGGGGTGTCCACAGATACGCAGTATTTT. Translation gives CASSPTSGVSTDTQYF.

Only a few counts were recorded for this clone. The chain links TRBV7-9 to TRBJ1-5; 12 bases match TRBD1. The germline gives CDR1 SEHNR, CDR2 FQNEAQ (reference sequence). The CDR3 has 12 amino acids. With V trimmed by 9 bases and J by 7 bases, 1 base remained unmatched. CDR3 residues: CASGTGGQPQHF. The CDR3 nucleotides read TGTGCCAGTGGGACAGGGGGCCAGCCCCAGCATTTT.

J is TRBJ2-7 and V is TRBV25-1; weak D call: TRBD1 (6 bases). The CDR3 loop spans 12 amino acids. CDR1 MGHDK and CDR2 SYGVNS come from the germline V gene. V gave up 5 bases and J gave up 5 bases, with 10 bases separating them. Here the CDR3 DNA reads TGTGCCAGCAGTCAGGGGCTCAACGAGCAGTACTTC. It encodes CASSQGLNEQYF.

There are a few counts of this clone. V and J are TRBV7-9 and TRBJ1-1, with a weak D call TRBD1 (5 bases). The CDR3 is 14 amino acids. V was cut by 5 bases and J by 4 bases, with 14 bases left in between. Germline CDR1 reads SEHNR; CDR2 reads FQNEAQ (reference sequence). CDR3 residues: CASSLVQGFTEAFF. CDR3 nucleotides: TGTGCCAGCAGCCTTGTCCAGGGTTTCACTGAAGCTTTCTTT.

The chain links TRBV6-5 to TRBJ1-2; a possible D gene is TRBD1 (6 bases). V was cut by 6 bases and J by 2 bases, with 16 bases left in between. CDR3 size: 15 residues. The germline V gene encodes CDR1 MNHEY and CDR2 SVGAGI. CDR3 nucleotides: TGTGCCAGCAGGCTGGAAGCGGACAGCAACTATGGCTACACCTTC. Its protein is CASRLEADSNYGYTF.

The V call is TRBV7-9, the J call TRBJ2-5; D is unclear. V was shortened by 5 bases and J by 1 base, with 11 bases between the two germline ends. The V gene's germline CDR1 is SEHNR and CDR2 FQNEAQ (reference sequence). This CDR3 spans 14 amino acids. The CDR3 loop reads CASSGPHSQETQYF. The CDR3 nucleotides read TGTGCCAGCAGCGGCCCTCACAGCCAAGAGACCCAGTACTTC.

The count of this clone is one. V and J are TRBV2 and TRBJ2-2, with TRBD2 identical over 10 bases. The junction had 3 bases not matched to a gene; V was cut back by 2 bases and J by 6 bases. The CDR3 is made up of 15 amino acids. Germline V CDR1 and CDR2: SNHLY, FYNNEI. CDR3 protein: CASSESGRAPGELFF. CDR3 nucleotide sequence: TGTGCCAGCAGTGAAAGCGGGAGGGCGCCCGGGGAGCTGTTTTTT.

The V and J genes are TRBV15 and TRBJ1-6; perhaps TRBD1 as D (5 bases). The CDR3 is 16 residues long. CDR1 and CDR2 from the germline V gene are LNHNV and YYDKDF (reference sequence). V was shortened by 0 bases and J by 2 bases, with 8 bases between the two germline ends. The CDR3 sequence is CATSRDPGAYNSPLHF. The CDR3 DNA reads as TGTGCCACCAGCAGAGATCCGGGGGCCTATAATTCACCCCTCCACTTT.

This rearrangement joins TRBV5-1 to TRBJ2-2; possible D gene TRBD1, 5 bases. Germline values: CDR1 SGHRS, CDR2 YFSETQ. This CDR3 has 16 amino acids. Trimming took 1 base from V and 0 from J, leaving 10 bases between them. CDR3 residues: CASSLWGSPNTGELFF. CDR3 nucleotides: TGCGCCAGCAGCTTGTGGGGCAGTCCGAACACCGGGGAGCTGTTTTTT.

This clone was seen once. This chain uses TRBV27 with TRBJ1-5; a weak D match, TRBD1 (5 bases). Trimming took 2 bases from V and 3 from J, leaving 23 bases between them. Germline-derived CDR1 and CDR2 are MNHEY and SMNVEV (reference sequence). The CDR3 has 19 amino acids. As DNA, the CDR3 is TGTGCCAGCAGTTTACCCCTAGACAGCCTCATGACCAACAATCAGCCCCAGCATTTT. Encoded protein: CASSLPLDSLMTNNQPQHF.

This clone was observed once. The rearrangement links TRBV27 to TRBJ2-5; TRBD1 is a possible D gene (6 bases). Trimming stripped 5 bases from V and 1 base from J, with 14 bases between. From germline, CDR1 is MNHEY and CDR2 SMNVEV (reference sequence). This CDR3 region has 15 residues. CDR3 sequence reads: CASSPRTVIQETQYF. CDR3 DNA sequence: TGTGCCAGCAGTCCCCGGACAGTCATCCAAGAGACCCAGTACTTC.

The V and J genes are TRBV19 and TRBJ2-5, with TRBD1 as a possible D gene (6 bases). This CDR3 has 15 residues. In germline, CDR1 is LNHDA, CDR2 SQIVND (reference sequence). V lost 3 bases, J lost 5 bases, and 16 bases lay in between. CDR3 nucleotide sequence: TGTGCCAGTAGTATGTGGGGCAGGGGTTTTGAGACCCAGTACTTC. Its translation: CASSMWGRGFETQYF.

The rearrangement uses TRBV3-1 (or the pseudogene TRBV3-2) and TRBJ2-5; tentative D call: TRBD2 (5 bases). With 5 bases removed from V and 4 bases from J, the gap between germline ends came to 23 bases. This CDR3 is built from 17 residues. CDR1 is LGHDT and CDR2 is YNNKEL in the germline V gene (reference sequence). The CDR3 DNA is TGTGCCAGCAGCTCGAGGGAATCGGCTAGCTTTACAGAGACCCAGTACTTC. Its protein is CASSSRESASFTETQYF.

The chain carries TRBV5-4 and TRBJ1-2; 11 nucleotides agree with TRBD1. From germline, CDR1 is SGHNT and CDR2 YYREEE (reference sequence). This CDR3 spans 14 amino acids. With V trimmed by 5 bases and J by 14 bases, 14 bases remained unmatched. This chain's CDR3 is CASRFGTGGFLLTF. For the CDR3, the DNA is TGTGCCAGCAGATTCGGGACAGGGGGATTTCTTTTAACCTTC.

The CDR3 DNA reads as TGCGCCAGCAGCCTTTCTAGCGGGGGCCCCATTATACATACGCAGTATTTT. Translating it yields CASSLSSGGPIIHTQYF. The chain employs TRBV5-1 and TRBJ2-3; 10 nucleotides align to TRBD2. Germline V gene lookup returns CDR1 SGHRS and CDR2 YFSETQ. J lost 7 bases, V lost 4 bases, and 15 bases had no gene match. This CDR3 is built from 17 residues.

The chain carries TRBV3-1 (or the pseudogene TRBV3-2) and TRBJ1-2; D is possibly TRBD1 (5 bases). Germline-derived CDR1 and CDR2 are LGHDT and YNNKEL (reference sequence). The CDR3 sequence is 14 residues long. The V gene lost 4 bases and the J gene lost 6 bases, with 15 bases spanning the gap. This CDR3 is CASSPLIRGNGYTF. CDR3 nucleotides: TGTGCCAGCAGCCCTTTGATTAGGGGAAATGGCTACACCTTC.

The chain is built from TRBV6-5 and TRBJ2-7, with D possibly matching TRBD2 (7 bases). The V end was cut by 5 bases, the J end by 5 bases, with 19 bases between. The germline CDR1 and CDR2 sequences are MNHEY and SVGAGI. The CDR3 loop spans 15 amino acids. The CDR3 nucleotides read TGTGCCAGCAGTAATCACGGGGGGCCGGGGAACGAGCAGTACTTC. Protein: CASSNHGGPGNEQYF.

This clone appeared a few times. The genes are TRBV12-3 or TRBV12-4 and TRBJ1-1; no firm D call. The CDR3 extends over 13 amino acids. V was clipped by 7 bases and J by 0 bases, with 9 bases between them. The CDR3 here is CASTRSVNTEAFF. The CDR3 nucleotides are TGTGCCAGCACTCGCAGCGTGAACACTGAAGCTTTCTTT.

The CDR3 is CASSLVGREADGYTF. The CDR3 region has the DNA TGCGCCAGCAGCTTGGTGGGCAGGGAGGCGGATGGCTACACCTTC. V is TRBV5-1 and J is TRBJ1-2, with a weak D call TRBD1 (5 bases). V lost 0 bases to trimming and J lost 6 bases, with 15 bases between them. The length of the CDR3 is 15 residues. CDR1 and CDR2 from the germline V gene are SGHRS and YFSETQ. The complete variable domain, with remaining parts taken from reference TRBV5-1 and TRBJ1-2, reads KAGVTQTPRYLIKTRGQQVTLSCSPISGHRSVSWYQQTPGQGLQFLFEYFSETQRNKGNFPGRFSGRQFSNSRSEMNVSTLELGDSALYLCASSLVGREADGYTFGSGTRLTVV.

This clone came up a few times. The chain carries TRBV3-1 (or the pseudogene TRBV3-2) and TRBJ2-2; D is possibly TRBD1 (6 bases). The germline CDR1 and CDR2 sequences are LGHDT and YNNKEL (reference sequence). CDR3 length: 13 amino acids. Trimming cost V 4 bases and J 4 bases, with 7 bases left between them. The chain's CDR3 is CASSLRGTGELFF. The CDR3 coding sequence is TGTGCCAGCAGCCTCAGGGGCACCGGGGAGCTGTTTTTT.

This clone occurred a few times. At the DNA level, this CDR3 is encoded by other sequences in the same sample as well. V gene TRBV7-2 combines with J gene TRBJ2-5, with D maybe TRBD2 (6 bases). Trimming cost V 1 base and J 4 bases, with 10 bases left between them. This CDR3 contains 14 residues. Germline CDR1 SGHTA, CDR2 FQGNSA. The CDR3 region has the DNA TGTGCCAGCAGCTTAGGGCTAGCGCTAGAGACCCAGTACTTC. This sequence encodes CASSLGLALETQYF.

This chain joins TRBV5-1 and TRBJ1-1, with 8 bases fitting TRBD1. There are 17 residues in the CDR3. The germline V gene encodes CDR1 SGHRS and CDR2 YFSETQ. V lost 4 bases, J lost 0 bases, and 11 bases stayed unmatched. CDR3 region: CASSLGQGKFMNTEAFF. The CDR3 nucleotides read TGCGCCAGCAGCCTAGGACAGGGTAAATTTATGAACACTGAAGCTTTCTTT.

Comment on this clone: This sample includes further DNA sequences coding for the same CDR3. This sequence joins TRBV6-6 and TRBJ1-3; 9 bases are a match to TRBD1. The germline gives CDR1 MNHNY, CDR2 SVGAGI (reference sequence). Trimming cost V 5 bases and J 4 bases; bases outside gene matches: 6. The length of the CDR3 is 15 residues. The CDR3 coding sequence is TGTGCCAGCAGTCCCACAGGGGGCACCGGAAACACCATATATTTT. It codes for CASSPTGGTGNTIYF.

The chain has TRBV20-1 and TRBJ1-2; D remains unclear. Germline V gives CDR1 DFQATT, CDR2 SNEGSKA (reference sequence). V was trimmed by 4 bases and J by 3 bases, leaving 6 bases between them. The CDR3 is 11 amino acids. CDR3 bases: TGCAGTGCTACCCGGGACTATGGCTACACCTTC. Translated: CSATRDYGYTF.

This clone appeared a few times. The chain combines TRBV29-1 with TRBJ1-1; the match to TRBD1 covers 10 bases. The CDR3 contains 14 residues. V shed 6 bases and J 0 bases; nucleotides not matched to a gene: 4. The germline V gene encodes CDR1 SQVTM and CDR2 ANQGSEA. DNA of the CDR3: TGCAGCGTCGGGACAGGGGCGATGAACACTGAAGCTTTCTTT. This gives the protein CSVGTGAMNTEAFF.

The chain joins TRBV6-6 to TRBJ1-1, with 8 bases that match TRBD1. Germline lookup yields CDR1 MNHNY and CDR2 SVGAGI (reference sequence). V gave up 6 bases and J gave up 8 bases; unmatched junction bases: 5. The length of the CDR3 is 12 residues. The DNA for the CDR3 is TGTGCCAGCAGCCACCGGACAGGGGAAGCTTTCTTT. Its translation: CASSHRTGEAFF.

This clone was picked up one time. V gene TRBV2 combines with J gene TRBJ2-3; D is uncertain. The CDR3 totals 12 residues. The V gene's germline CDR1 is SNHLY and CDR2 FYNNEI. V was trimmed by 7 bases and J by 2 bases, leaving 7 bases between them. This CDR3 is CASTGNTDTQYF. The CDR3 bases are TGTGCCAGCACCGGTAACACAGATACGCAGTATTTT.

This clone was seen a few times. The gene calls are TRBV3-1 (or the pseudogene TRBV3-2) and TRBJ1-6, with TRBD1 matching 9 bases. The CDR3 is made up of 16 amino acids. V was pared by 0 bases and J by 8 bases, with 5 bases of the junction left unmatched. CDR1 and CDR2 from the germline V gene are LGHDT and YNNKEL (reference sequence). The CDR3 DNA follows: TGTGCCAGCAGCCAAGATTGGGGGACAGGGTATTCACCCCTCCACTTT. Translated: CASSQDWGTGYSPLHF.